The clone carrying this T cell receptor beta chain was seen once. The CDR3 runs 13 residues. Trimming removed 1 base from V and 0 bases from J, with 3 bases in between. Method: immunoSEQ multiplex PCR; TCRdb's copy keeps in-frame clones and lacks some. This sample yields 80,000 to 100,000 clones, of which over 75% are seen a single time; about 14% belongs to the top ten. This sample is part of a study of T cell responses to AZD1222 COVID-19 vaccine. In the study overall: Second-dose recipients at about 4 or about 12 weeks were treated as one pooled group.

J is TRBJ1-1 and V is TRBV12-3 or TRBV12-4; no definite D call. This TCR was sampled from an adult in good health. The sequenced sample was peripheral blood, obtained on day 0 of AZD1222 vaccination. CDR3 region: CASSLGLNTEAFF. The CDR3, as DNA: TGTGCCAGCAGTTTAGGGCTGAACACTGAAGCTTTCTTT.